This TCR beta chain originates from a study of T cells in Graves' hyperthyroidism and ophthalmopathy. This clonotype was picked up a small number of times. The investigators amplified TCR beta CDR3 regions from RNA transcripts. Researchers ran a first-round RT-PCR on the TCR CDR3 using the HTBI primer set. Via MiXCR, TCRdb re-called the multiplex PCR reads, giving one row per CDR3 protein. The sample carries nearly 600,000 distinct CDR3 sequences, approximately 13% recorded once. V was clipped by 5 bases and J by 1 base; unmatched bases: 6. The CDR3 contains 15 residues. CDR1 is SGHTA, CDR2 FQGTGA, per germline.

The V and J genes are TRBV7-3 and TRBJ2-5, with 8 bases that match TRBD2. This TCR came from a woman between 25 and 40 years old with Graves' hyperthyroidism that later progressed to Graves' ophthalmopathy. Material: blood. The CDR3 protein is CASSPGGKSQETQYF. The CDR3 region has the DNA TGTGCCAGCAGCCCGGGGGGGAAGTCCCAAGAGACCCAGTACTTC.